These 2 T cell receptor beta chains were all obtained from the same sample, sequenced in a study of regulatory T cells in long-lasting Graves disease. Regarding time point: persistent/refractory GD, antithyroid drugs over 5 years with positive TRAb. Extracted PBMC RNA gave rise to the TCR library. Arm-PCR of CDR3 regions and iRepertoire HTBI primers were used to build TCR beta libraries. MiXCR, run by TCRdb on the multiplex PCR reads, gives a single entry per CDR3 protein. The table lists some 370,000 distinct CDR3 sequences, around 21% of them singletons. The sequences come from peripheral blood mononuclear cells (PBMCs), collected when the disease was refractory, from a patient treated with antithyroid drugs. These receptors came from a female donor with Graves disease.

This clonotype was recorded at least ten times. The rearrangement joins TRBV28 to TRBJ2-5; 9 bases are a match to TRBD2. The CDR3 loop spans 12 amino acids. The V and J ends lost 11 bases and 5 bases, in that order; junction bases with no gene match: 6. Germline CDR1 reads MDHEN; CDR2 reads SYDVKM. The chain's CDR3 is CACASGVETQYF. As DNA, the CDR3 is TGTGCCTGCGCTAGCGGGGTGGAGACCCAGTACTTC. The full variable domain, with the rest looked up from reference TRBV28 and TRBJ2-5, is DVKVTQSSRYLVKRTGEKVFLECVQDMDHENMFWYRQDPGLGLRLIYFSYDVKMKEKGDIPEGYSVSREKKERFSLILESASTNQTSMYLCACASGVETQYFGPGTRLLVL.

This clonotype was seen repeatedly, ten times or more. This chain connects TRBV6-1 to TRBJ2-7; a weak D match, TRBD1 (6 bases). Trimming took 6 bases from V and 3 from J, leaving 15 bases between them. Germline assignment: CDR1 MNHNS and CDR2 SASEGT. This CDR3 comprises 14 residues. The CDR3 DNA follows: TGTGCCAGCAGGGCGAGGCAGGGGAGCTACGAGCAGTACTTC. This codes for CASRARQGSYEQYF.